This T cell receptor beta chain was identified during a study of blood T cells in healthy people across ages. The CDR3 extends over 15 amino acids. With 6 bases removed from V and 0 bases from J, the gap between germline ends came to 15 bases. CDR1 MNHEY and CDR2 SMNVEV come from the germline V gene (reference sequence). A J-beta primer mix and a sample-barcoded 5' primer were used in a second PCR of about 7 to 12 cycles. From the 5' RACE reads, TCRdb called clonotypes with MiXCR, one entry per CDR3 protein. The top ten clones hold under 20% of a sample with more than 800,000 distinct CDR3 sequences, 35% to 50% of them seen once.

The genes are TRBV27 and TRBJ2-7; perhaps TRBD2 as D (5 bases). Specimen: blood. The sequence was collected from an older woman in good health. The CDR3 region has the DNA TGTGCCAGCAGCCTTGGACTCTCAGGCTCCTACGAGCAGTACTTC. Translation: CASSLGLSGSYEQYF.